This TCR beta chain was captured in a study of OX40 agonist ivuxolimab in advanced cancers. Turning to the study itself: Three individuals attained partial responses, comprising one hepatocellular carcinoma case and two cutaneous melanoma cases. General study findings and limits: A proportion of nonresponders additionally exhibited low normalized T-cell clonal expansion. Relatively little clonal expansion, among the lowest observed, appeared in partial responders at 0.1-3.0 mg/kg.

Some clones are missing from TCRdb's copy, which holds only in-frame ones; the method was immunoSEQ multiplex PCR. Found here are 45,000 to 50,000 clones, around 90% of them singletons; the top ten hold about 11%. Exclusion applied to patients with autoimmune disease history or systemic immunosuppression. With termini counted, the CDR3 has 17 amino acids. As for this clone: What it binds is not known. The limits of the CDR3 on the DNA are not certain, so only TCRdb's listed CDR3 is given.

The chain joins TRBV21-1 to TRBJ1-2. TRBV21-1 is deemed a pseudogene. This receptor was taken from an adult with an advanced solid tumor such as melanoma, head and neck, liver or kidney cancer. This specimen was CD4+ or CD8+ T cells sorted from blood, taken in a trial of the OX40 agonist ivuxolimab. The chain's CDR3 is CASTVGEGAHGNYGYTF.